The rows below give T cell receptor beta chains drawn from one sample of a study of cytomegalovirus exposure and HLA in healthy donors. Assay used: immunoSEQ multiplex PCR; TCRdb lists only in-frame clones, some missing. The table has 150,000 to 200,000 clones, more than 60% seen once. The sample was PBMCs. The receptors were sampled from a woman between 35 and 50 years old in good health and CMV-seropositive. Each CDR3 is given with its conserved first and last residue. The order of the fields is D gene, J gene, V gene, clone size, CDR3 protein, CDR3 DNA. D genes are given only for firm matches. Clone size appears in some rows only: once, few, many, or a class for an expanded clone.

>TRBD1|TRBJ2-2|TRBV6-1|-
CASSVLGDRYYTGELFF
TGTGCCAGCAGTGTCTTAGGGGACAGGTATTACACCGGGGAGCTGTTTTTT
>-|TRBJ2-5|TRBV2|-
CASSDGRHAEETQYF
TGTGCCAGCAGTGACGGAAGACACGCCGAAGAGACCCAGTACTTC
>TRBD2|TRBJ2-2|TRBV5-6|few
CASSLLGLASGELFF
TGTGCCAGCAGCTTACTGGGACTAGCCTCCGGGGAGCTGTTTTTT
>TRBD1|TRBJ1-6|TRBV9|-
CASSVTGDNSPLHF
TGTGCCAGCAGCGTGACAGGGGATAATTCACCCCTCCACTTT
>TRBD1|TRBJ1-1|TRBV5-1|-
CASHRGSNTEAFF
TGCGCCAGTCACAGGGGGTCGAACACTGAAGCTTTCTTT
>-|TRBJ2-2|TRBV7-8|-
CASSWGGPTGELFF
TGTGCCAGCAGCTGGGGGGGGCCGACCGGGGAGCTGTTTTTT
>-|TRBJ2-3|TRBV7-2|-
CASSPLLGGLTDTQYF
TGTGCCAGCAGCCCCCTTTTGGGGGGTCTAACAGATACGCAGTATTTT
>-|TRBJ2-2|TRBV12-5|-
CATTNPENYTGELFF
TGTGCTACTACCAATCCCGAGAATTACACCGGGGAGCTGTTTTTT
>-|TRBJ2-6|TRBV19|-
CASSRRSGANGLTF
TGTGCCAGTAGTCGCCGTTCTGGGGCCAACGGCCTGACTTTC
>-|TRBJ2-5|TRBV7-3|-
CASSLNGGDWVETQYF
TGTGCCAGCAGCTTAAATGGCGGGGACTGGGTAGAGACCCAGTACTTC
>-|TRBJ2-3|TRBV19|-
CASSIDSSLTDTQYF
TGTGCCAGTAGTATAGATAGCAGCCTTACAGATACGCAGTATTTT
>TRBD2|TRBJ2-5|TRBV5-1|-
CASSGTVLAGKQETQYF
TGCGCCAGCAGCGGAACAGTACTAGCGGGGAAACAAGAGACCCAGTACTTC
>-|TRBJ2-7|TRBV21-1|few
CASSLQGQPYEQYF
TGTGCCAGCAGCCTACAGGGACAGCCCTACGAGCAGTACTTC
>-|TRBJ1-1|TRBV7-6|few
CASSLAWGVNTEAFF
TGTGCCAGCAGCTTAGCATGGGGGGTAAACACTGAAGCTTTCTTT
>-|TRBJ1-5|TRBV5-8|-
CASSPGPHGNQPQHF
TGTGCCAGCAGCCCTGGGCCCCACGGCAATCAGCCCCAGCATTTT
>-|TRBJ1-2|TRBV4-2|-
CASSQEGASYRNYGYTF
TGTGCCAGCAGCCAAGAAGGGGCCTCCTATAGGAACTATGGCTACACCTTC
>-|TRBJ1-2|TRBV10-3|-
CAISETGGGEAQYGYTF
TGTGCCATCAGTGAGACGGGGGGGGGCGAAGCTCAGTATGGCTACACCTTC
>TRBD1|TRBJ1-2|TRBV4-2|-
CASSPEGGQGRGYTF
TGTGCCAGCAGCCCAGAAGGGGGACAGGGTAGGGGCTACACCTTC
>-|TRBJ1-2|TRBV7-9|-
CASSLARGANYGYTF
TGTGCCAGCAGCTTAGCCAGGGGAGCCAACTATGGCTACACCTTC
>TRBD1|TRBJ1-2|TRBV13|-
CASSLAGQGNYGYTF
TGTGCCAGCAGCTTAGCCGGACAGGGAAACTATGGCTACACCTTC
>-|TRBJ2-7|TRBV6-6|few
CASKNAAYEQYF
TGTGCCAGCAAGAACGCGGCATACGAGCAGTACTTC
>TRBD1|TRBJ2-1|TRBV13|-
CASSSPGQERNEQFF
TGTGCCAGCAGCTCCCCCGGACAGGAGAGGAATGAGCAGTTCTTC
>TRBD2|TRBJ2-1|TRBV5-6|-
CASSRWRGGLINEQFF
TGTGCCAGCAGCCGATGGCGGGGGGGCCTGATCAATGAGCAGTTCTTC
>-|TRBJ1-2|TRBV5-6|-
CASSLGHLGGNYGYTF
TGTGCCAGCAGCTTGGGACACCTAGGGGGTAACTATGGCTACACCTTC
>-|TRBJ2-5|TRBV11-2|-
CASSLGKQGWETQYF
TGTGCCAGCAGCTTAGGGAAGCAGGGGTGGGAGACCCAGTACTTC
>-|TRBJ2-7|TRBV20-1|-
CSAKQVLEQYF
TGCAGTGCTAAACAGGTTTTGGAGCAGTACTTC
>-|TRBJ1-2|TRBV4-1|-
CASSQATGKNGYTF
TGCGCCAGCAGCCAAGCCACAGGGAAGAATGGCTACACCTTC
>-|TRBJ2-1|TRBV9|-
CASSVGPESYNEQFF
TGTGCCAGCAGCGTAGGTCCAGAATCCTACAATGAGCAGTTCTTC
>TRBD2|TRBJ2-3|TRBV5-1|-
CASSPVAGGPLDTQYF
TGCGCCAGCAGCCCAGTAGCGGGGGGGCCTTTAGATACGCAGTATTTT
>-|TRBJ1-3|TRBV5-6|-
CASSSDNSGNTIYF
TGTGCCAGCAGCTCGGACAACTCTGGAAACACCATATATTTT
>-|TRBJ1-3|TRBV7-9|-
CASSLRRSGTRGNTIYF
TGTGCCAGCAGCTTAAGACGGTCTGGGACTCGTGGAAACACCATATATTTT
>-|TRBJ2-1|TRBV7-9|few
CSSSTPLRHEQFF
TGTTCCAGCAGCACACCCCTTCGTCATGAGCAGTTCTTC
>TRBD2|TRBJ2-1|TRBV6-5|-
CASSYGASGVDEQFF
TGTGCCAGCAGTTACGGGGCTAGCGGGGTCGATGAGCAGTTCTTC
>-|TRBJ2-1|TRBV18|-
CASSPREDEQFF
TGTGCCAGCTCACCCAGGGAGGATGAGCAGTTCTTC
>-|TRBJ1-2|TRBV7-6|-
CASSSQEGIGYTF
TGTGCCAGCAGCTCCCAGGAGGGGATTGGCTACACCTTC
>TRBD2|TRBJ2-5|TRBV5-5|-
CASSQDGYSGGETQYF
TGTGCCAGCAGCCAAGATGGGTATAGCGGGGGGGAGACCCAGTACTTC
>TRBD2|TRBJ2-1|TRBV7-6|few
CASSLASGDLSYNEQFF
TGTGCCAGCAGCTTGGCTAGCGGGGACCTCTCCTACAATGAGCAGTTCTTC
>-|TRBJ1-6|TRBV7-9|-
CSSSLRGSPLHF
TGTTCCAGCAGTCTTCGAGGCTCACCCCTCCACTTT
>TRBD1|TRBJ1-6|TRBV16|-
CASSVDRGLGSPLHF
TGTGCCAGCAGTGTGGACAGGGGTCTCGGTTCACCCCTCCACTTT
>-|TRBJ2-5|TRBV7-8|-
CASNVRGNQETQYF
TGTGCCAGCAACGTTAGGGGAAACCAAGAGACCCAGTACTTC
>-|TRBJ1-1|TRBV18|-
CASSPFGEGSEAFF
TGTGCCAGCTCACCTTTCGGGGAAGGGTCTGAAGCTTTCTTT
>TRBD1|TRBJ1-5|TRBV18|-
CASSPDRGQPQHF
TGTGCCAGCTCACCAGACAGGGGTCAGCCCCAGCATTTT
>-|TRBJ1-2|TRBV5-6|few
CASSLYLARRVGGYTF
TGTGCCAGCAGCTTGTATTTGGCCAGGAGGGTTGGTGGCTACACCTTC
>TRBD1|TRBJ1-1|TRBV19|-
CASSTRDRNTEAFF
TGTGCCAGTAGTACCCGGGACAGGAACACTGAAGCTTTCTTT
>-|TRBJ2-1|TRBV13|-
CASTIAQGSGEQFF
TGTGCCAGCACCATCGCCCAGGGGAGCGGTGAGCAGTTCTTC
>-|TRBJ2-7|TRBV30|-
CAWDSTWGHEQYF
TGTGCCTGGGATTCCACCTGGGGCCACGAGCAGTACTTC
>-|TRBJ1-1|TRBV6-5|-
CASSYYGGLNTEAFF
TGTGCCAGCAGTTACTACGGGGGACTGAACACTGAAGCTTTCTTT
>-|TRBJ1-2|TRBV7-9|-
CASSLPPWGERDYGYTF
TGTGCCAGCAGCCTACCCCCTTGGGGGGAGAGAGACTATGGCTACACCTTC
>-|TRBJ2-7|TRBV6-6|many
CASRALDALSYEQYF
TGTGCCAGCAGAGCCCTAGATGCCCTCTCCTACGAGCAGTACTTC
>-|TRBJ2-3|TRBV19|few
CASSLGPGLTDTQYF
TGTGCCAGTAGTCTTGGTCCGGGGTTAACAGATACGCAGTATTTT
>-|TRBJ1-2|TRBV7-2|once
CASSAGTNYGYTF
TGTGCCAGCAGCGCAGGGACAAACTATGGCTACACCTTC
>TRBD1|TRBJ1-2|TRBV25-1|few
CASSRDRVYGYTF
TGTGCCAGCAGCCGGGACAGGGTCTATGGCTACACCTTC
>TRBD1|TRBJ2-7|TRBV30|-
CAWSVSRTGGWSYEQYF
TGTGCCTGGAGTGTATCCAGGACAGGGGGCTGGTCATACGAGCAGTACTTC
>-|TRBJ1-6|TRBV9|once
CASSVGQGNSPLHF
TGTGCCAGCAGCGTCGGGCAGGGGAATTCACCCCTCCACTTT
>TRBD1|TRBJ1-1|TRBV7-6|-
CASSLGRPKTGGRNTEAFF
TGTGCCAGCAGCTTAGGACGACCTAAGACAGGGGGGAGGAACACTGAAGCTTTCTTT